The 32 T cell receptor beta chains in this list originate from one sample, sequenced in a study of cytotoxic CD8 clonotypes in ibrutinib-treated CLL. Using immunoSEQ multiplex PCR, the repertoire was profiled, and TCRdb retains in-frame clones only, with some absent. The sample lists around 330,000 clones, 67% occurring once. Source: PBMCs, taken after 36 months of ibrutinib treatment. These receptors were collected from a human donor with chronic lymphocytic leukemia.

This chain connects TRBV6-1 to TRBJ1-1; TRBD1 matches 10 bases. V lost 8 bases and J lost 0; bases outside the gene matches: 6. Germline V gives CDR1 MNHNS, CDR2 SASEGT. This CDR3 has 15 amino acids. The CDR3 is CASLPGQGLNTEAFF. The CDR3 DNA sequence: TGTGCCAGCTTACCGGGACAGGGGCTGAACACTGAAGCTTTCTTT.

The CDR3 region has the DNA TGTGCCAGCAGTGAACTGGGGTGGGGCTACAATGAGCAGTTCTTC. Its protein is CASSELGWGYNEQFF. The chain has TRBV2 and TRBJ2-1; D is uncertain. Deletions cut 2 bases from V and 3 bases from J, with 11 bases between. The CDR3 is 15 residues long. Germline loops: CDR1 SNHLY, CDR2 FYNNEI.

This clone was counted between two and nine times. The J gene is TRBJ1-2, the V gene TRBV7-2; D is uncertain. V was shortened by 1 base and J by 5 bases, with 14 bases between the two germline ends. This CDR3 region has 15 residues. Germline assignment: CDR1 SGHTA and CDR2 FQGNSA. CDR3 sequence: CASSLGGPVLYGYTF. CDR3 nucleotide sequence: TGTGCCAGCAGCTTAGGTGGTCCAGTGCTTTATGGCTACACCTTC.

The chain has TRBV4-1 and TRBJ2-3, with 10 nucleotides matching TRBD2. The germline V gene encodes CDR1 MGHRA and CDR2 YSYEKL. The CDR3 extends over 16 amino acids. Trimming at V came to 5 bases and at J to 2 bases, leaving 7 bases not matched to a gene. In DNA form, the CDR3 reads TGCGCCAGCAGCTTCGTAGCGGGGGGATACACAGATACGCAGTATTTT. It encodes CASSFVAGGYTDTQYF.

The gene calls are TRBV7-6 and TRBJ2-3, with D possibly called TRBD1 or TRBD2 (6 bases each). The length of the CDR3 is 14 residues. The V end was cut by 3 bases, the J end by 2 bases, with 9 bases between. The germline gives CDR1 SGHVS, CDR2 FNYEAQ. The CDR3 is CASSFGGVTDTQYF. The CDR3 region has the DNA TGTGCCAGCAGCTTCGGGGGCGTCACAGATACGCAGTATTTT. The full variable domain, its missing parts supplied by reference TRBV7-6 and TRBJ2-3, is GAGVSQSPRYKVTKRGQDVALRCDPISGHVSLYWYRQALGQGPEFLTYFNYEAQQDKSGLPNDRFSAERPEGSISTLTIQRTEQRDSAMYRCASSFGGVTDTQYFGPGTRLTVL.

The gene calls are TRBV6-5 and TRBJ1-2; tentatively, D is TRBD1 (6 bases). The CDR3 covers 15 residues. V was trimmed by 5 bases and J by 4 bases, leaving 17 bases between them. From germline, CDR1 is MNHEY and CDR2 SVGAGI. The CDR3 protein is CASSARGPGPYGYTF. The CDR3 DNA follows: TGTGCCAGCAGTGCCAGGGGTCCTGGCCCCTATGGCTACACCTTC.

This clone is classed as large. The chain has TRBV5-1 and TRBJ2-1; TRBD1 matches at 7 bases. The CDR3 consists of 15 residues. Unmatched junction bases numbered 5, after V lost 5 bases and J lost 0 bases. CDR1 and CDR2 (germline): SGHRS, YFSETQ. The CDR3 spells CASRGDRSSYNEQFF. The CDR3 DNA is TGCGCCAGCAGGGGGGACAGAAGCTCCTACAATGAGCAGTTCTTC. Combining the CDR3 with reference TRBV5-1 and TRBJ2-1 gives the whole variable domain KAGVTQTPRYLIKTRGQQVTLSCSPISGHRSVSWYQQTPGQGLQFLFEYFSETQRNKGNFPGRFSGRQFSNSRSEMNVSTLELGDSALYLCASRGDRSSYNEQFFGPGTRLTVL.

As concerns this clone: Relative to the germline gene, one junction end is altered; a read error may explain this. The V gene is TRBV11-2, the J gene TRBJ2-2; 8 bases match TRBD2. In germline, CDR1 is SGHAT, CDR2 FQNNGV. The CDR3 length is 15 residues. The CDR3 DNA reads TGTGCCAGCAGATTAGCGGGAACGAACACCGGGGAGCTGTTTTTT. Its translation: CASRLAGTNTGELFF.

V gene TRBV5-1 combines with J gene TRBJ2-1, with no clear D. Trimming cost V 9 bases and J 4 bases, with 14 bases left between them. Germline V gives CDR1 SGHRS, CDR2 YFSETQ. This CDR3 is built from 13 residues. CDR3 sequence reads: CATKAAGYNEQFF. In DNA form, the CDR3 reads TGCGCCACGAAGGCCGCCGGATACAATGAGCAGTTCTTC.

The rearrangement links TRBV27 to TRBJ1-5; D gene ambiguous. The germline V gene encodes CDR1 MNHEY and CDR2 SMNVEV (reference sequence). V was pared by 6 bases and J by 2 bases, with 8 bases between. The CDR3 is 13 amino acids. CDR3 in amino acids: CASRGYGNQPQHF. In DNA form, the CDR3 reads TGTGCCAGCAGGGGCTATGGCAATCAGCCCCAGCATTTT.

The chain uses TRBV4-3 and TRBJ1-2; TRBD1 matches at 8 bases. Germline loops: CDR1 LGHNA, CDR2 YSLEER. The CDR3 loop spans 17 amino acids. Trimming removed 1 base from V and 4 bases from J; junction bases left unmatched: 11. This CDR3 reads CASSQAAAIQGGYGYTF. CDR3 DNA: TGCGCCAGCAGCCAAGCCGCGGCCATACAGGGGGGCTATGGCTACACCTTC.

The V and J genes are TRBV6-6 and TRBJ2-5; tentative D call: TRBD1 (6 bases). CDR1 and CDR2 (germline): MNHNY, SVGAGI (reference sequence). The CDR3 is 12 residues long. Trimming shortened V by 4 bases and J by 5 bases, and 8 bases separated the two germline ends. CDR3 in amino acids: CASSSQGETQYF. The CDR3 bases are TGTGCCAGCAGTTCTCAGGGGGAGACCCAGTACTTC.

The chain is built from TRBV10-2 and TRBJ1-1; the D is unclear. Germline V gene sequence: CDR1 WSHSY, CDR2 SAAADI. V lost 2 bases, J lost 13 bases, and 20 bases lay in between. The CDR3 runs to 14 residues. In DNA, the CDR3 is TGCGCCAGCAGTGAGCTTGGTGGGAGAGGTCCGGTTTTCTTT. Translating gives CASSELGGRGPVFF.

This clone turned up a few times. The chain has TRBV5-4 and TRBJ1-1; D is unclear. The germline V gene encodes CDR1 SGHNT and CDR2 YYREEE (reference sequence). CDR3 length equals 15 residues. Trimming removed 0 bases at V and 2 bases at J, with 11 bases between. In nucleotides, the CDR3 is TGTGCCAGCAGCTTGGTCTTAGGTACCAACACTGAAGCTTTCTTT. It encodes CASSLVLGTNTEAFF.

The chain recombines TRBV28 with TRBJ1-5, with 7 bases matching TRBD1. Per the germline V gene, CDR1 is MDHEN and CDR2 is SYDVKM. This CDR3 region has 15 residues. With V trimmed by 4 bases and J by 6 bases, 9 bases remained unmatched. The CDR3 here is CASSSTGALVQPQHF. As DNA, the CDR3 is TGTGCCAGCAGTTCCACAGGGGCTCTGGTTCAGCCCCAGCATTTT.

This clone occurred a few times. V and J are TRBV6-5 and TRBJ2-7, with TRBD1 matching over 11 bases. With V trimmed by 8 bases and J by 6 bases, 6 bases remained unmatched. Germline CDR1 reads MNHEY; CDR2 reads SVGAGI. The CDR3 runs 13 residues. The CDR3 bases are TGTGCCAGCGCGGACAGGGGGCTGGCCGAGCAGTACTTC. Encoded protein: CASADRGLAEQYF.

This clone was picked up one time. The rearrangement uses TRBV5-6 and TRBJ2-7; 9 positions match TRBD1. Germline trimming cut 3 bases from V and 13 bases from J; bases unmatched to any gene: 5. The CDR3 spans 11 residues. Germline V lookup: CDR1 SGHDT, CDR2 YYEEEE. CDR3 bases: TGTGCCAGCAGCTCAGGGACAGGGCAATACTTC. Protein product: CASSSGTGQYF.

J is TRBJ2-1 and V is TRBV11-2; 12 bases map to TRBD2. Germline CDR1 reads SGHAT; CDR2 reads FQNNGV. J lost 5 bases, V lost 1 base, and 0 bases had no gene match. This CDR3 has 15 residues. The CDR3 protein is CASSLASGRDNEQFF. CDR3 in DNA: TGTGCCAGCAGCTTAGCTAGCGGGAGGGACAATGAGCAGTTCTTC.

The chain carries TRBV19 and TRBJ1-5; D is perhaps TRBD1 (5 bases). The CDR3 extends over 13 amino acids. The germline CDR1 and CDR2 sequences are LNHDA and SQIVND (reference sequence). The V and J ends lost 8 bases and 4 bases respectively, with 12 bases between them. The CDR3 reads CASRGRWNQPQHF. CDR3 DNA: TGTGCCAGTCGGGGGAGGTGGAATCAGCCCCAGCATTTT.

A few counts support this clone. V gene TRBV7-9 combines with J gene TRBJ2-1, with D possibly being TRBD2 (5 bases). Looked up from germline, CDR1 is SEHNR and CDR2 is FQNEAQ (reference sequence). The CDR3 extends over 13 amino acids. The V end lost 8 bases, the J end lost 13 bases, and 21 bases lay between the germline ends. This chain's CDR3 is CASFSSGSGSQFF. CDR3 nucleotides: TGTGCCAGCTTTTCAAGTGGATCGGGGTCTCAGTTCTTC.

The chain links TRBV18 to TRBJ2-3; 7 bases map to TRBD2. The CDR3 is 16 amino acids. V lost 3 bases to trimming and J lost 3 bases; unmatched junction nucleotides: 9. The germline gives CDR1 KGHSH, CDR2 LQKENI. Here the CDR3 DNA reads TGTGCCAGCTCACCGAGCGGCAGGGAGGGTACAGATACGCAGTATTTT. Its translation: CASSPSGREGTDTQYF.

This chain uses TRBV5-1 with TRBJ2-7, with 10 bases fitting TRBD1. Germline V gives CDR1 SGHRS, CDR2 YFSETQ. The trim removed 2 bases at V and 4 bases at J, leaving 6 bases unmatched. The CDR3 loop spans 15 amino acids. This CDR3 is CASSFLGTGVYEQYF. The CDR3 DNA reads TGCGCCAGCAGCTTCCTTGGGACAGGGGTGTACGAGCAGTACTTC.

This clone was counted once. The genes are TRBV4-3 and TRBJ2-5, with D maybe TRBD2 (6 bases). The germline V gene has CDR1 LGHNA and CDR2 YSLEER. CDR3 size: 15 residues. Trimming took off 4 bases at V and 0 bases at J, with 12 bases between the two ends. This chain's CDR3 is CASSPRLANQETQYF. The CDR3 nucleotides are TGCGCCAGCAGCCCCCGGCTAGCGAACCAAGAGACCCAGTACTTC.

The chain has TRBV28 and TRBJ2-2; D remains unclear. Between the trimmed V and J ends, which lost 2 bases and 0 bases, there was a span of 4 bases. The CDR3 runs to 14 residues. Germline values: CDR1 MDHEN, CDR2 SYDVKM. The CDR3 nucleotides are TGTGCCAGCAGTTTACTCCCGAACACCGGGGAGCTGTTTTTT. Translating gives CASSLLPNTGELFF.

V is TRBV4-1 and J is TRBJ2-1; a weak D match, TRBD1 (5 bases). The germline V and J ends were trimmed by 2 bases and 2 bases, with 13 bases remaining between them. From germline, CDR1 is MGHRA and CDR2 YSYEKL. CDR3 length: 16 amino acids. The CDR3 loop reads CASSQQQAPAYNEQFF. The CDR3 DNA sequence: TGCGCCAGCAGCCAACAACAGGCACCAGCCTACAATGAGCAGTTCTTC.

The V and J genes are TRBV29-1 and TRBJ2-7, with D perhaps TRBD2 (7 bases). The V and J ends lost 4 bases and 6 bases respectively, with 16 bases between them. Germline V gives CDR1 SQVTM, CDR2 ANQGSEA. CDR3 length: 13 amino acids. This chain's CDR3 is CSVVGEGGFEQYF. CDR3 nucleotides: TGCAGCGTTGTCGGGGAGGGGGGATTCGAGCAGTACTTC.

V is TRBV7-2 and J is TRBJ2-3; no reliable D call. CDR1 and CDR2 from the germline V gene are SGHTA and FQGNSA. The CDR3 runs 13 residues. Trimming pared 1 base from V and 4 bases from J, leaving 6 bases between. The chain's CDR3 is CASSLVVADTQYF. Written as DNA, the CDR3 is TGTGCCAGCAGCTTAGTGGTGGCAGATACGCAGTATTTT.

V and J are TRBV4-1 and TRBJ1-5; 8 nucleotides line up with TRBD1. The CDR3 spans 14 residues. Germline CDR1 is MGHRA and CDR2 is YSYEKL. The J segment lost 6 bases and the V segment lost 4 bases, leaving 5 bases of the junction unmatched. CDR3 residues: CASSPDRVFQPQHF. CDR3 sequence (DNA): TGCGCCAGCAGCCCGGACAGGGTCTTTCAGCCCCAGCATTTT.

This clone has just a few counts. CDR3 sequence (DNA): TGCGCCAGCAGCTTCGGGGGGCTGGTCGCCGGGGAGCTGTTTTTT. Translating it yields CASSFGGLVAGELFF. V and J are TRBV5-1 and TRBJ2-2, with a possible D match to TRBD2 (7 bases). CDR1 and CDR2 from the germline V gene are SGHRS and YFSETQ. V lost 2 bases to trimming and J lost 6 bases, with 14 bases between them. CDR3 size: 15 residues.

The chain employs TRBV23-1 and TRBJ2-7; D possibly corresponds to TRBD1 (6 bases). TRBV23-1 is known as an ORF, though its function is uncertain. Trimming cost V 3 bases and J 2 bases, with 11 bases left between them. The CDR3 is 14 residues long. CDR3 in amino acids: CASSQRTDPYEQYF. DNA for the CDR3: TGCGCCAGCAGTCAGCGGACAGACCCCTACGAGCAGTACTTC.

The CDR3 protein is CASSLDWSGDNEQFF. In nucleotides, the CDR3 is TGTGCCAGCAGCTTAGATTGGTCAGGGGACAATGAGCAGTTCTTC. The chain links TRBV7-2 to TRBJ2-1, with a weak D call TRBD1 (6 bases). The CDR3 contains 15 residues. Germline V lookup: CDR1 SGHTA, CDR2 FQGNSA. Deletions cut 1 base from V and 5 bases from J, with 12 bases between.

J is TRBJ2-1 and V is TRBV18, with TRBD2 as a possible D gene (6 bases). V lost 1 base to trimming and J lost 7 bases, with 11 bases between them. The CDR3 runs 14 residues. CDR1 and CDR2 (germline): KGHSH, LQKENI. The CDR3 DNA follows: TGTGCCAGCTCACCACGCGCGGGATGGAATGAGCAGTTCTTC. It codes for CASSPRAGWNEQFF.